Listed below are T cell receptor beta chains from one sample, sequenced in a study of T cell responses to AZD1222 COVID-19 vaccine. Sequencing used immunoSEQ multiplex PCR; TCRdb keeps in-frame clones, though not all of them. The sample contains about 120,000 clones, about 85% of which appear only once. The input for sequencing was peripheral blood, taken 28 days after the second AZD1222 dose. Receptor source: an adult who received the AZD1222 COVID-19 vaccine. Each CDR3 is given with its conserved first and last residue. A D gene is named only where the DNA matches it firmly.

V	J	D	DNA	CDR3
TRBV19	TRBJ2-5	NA	TGTGCCAGTAGTATTGCTGGGGGTTTAGAGACCCAGTACTTC	CASSIAGGLETQYF
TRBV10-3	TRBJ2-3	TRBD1	TGTGCCATCAGTGAGGGGGGACAGGGAGGCGCAGATACGCAGTATTTT	CAISEGGQGGADTQYF
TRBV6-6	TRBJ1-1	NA	TGTGCCAGCAGGGAACAGCTAAAGAACACTGAAGCTTTCTTT	CASREQLKNTEAFF
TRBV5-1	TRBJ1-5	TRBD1	TGCGCCAGCAGCTCCGGACAGGGAGGTCAGCCCCAGCATTTT	CASSSGQGGQPQHF
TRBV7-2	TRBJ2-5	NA	TGTGCCAGCAGCTTAGCCGGGACCTCAGAGACCCAGTACTTC	CASSLAGTSETQYF
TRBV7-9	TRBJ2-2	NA	TGTGCCAGCAGCTTAGTACAGACCGGGGAGCTGTTTTTT	CASSLVQTGELFF
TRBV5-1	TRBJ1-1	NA	TGCGCCAGCAGCTCACAGGGTTGGGACACTGAAGCTTTCTTT	CASSSQGWDTEAFF
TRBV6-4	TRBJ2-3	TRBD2	TGTGCCAGCAGTGATCGAGCGGGGGCGGGGGATACGCAGTATTTT	CASSDRAGAGDTQYF
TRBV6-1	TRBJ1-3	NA	TGTGCCAGCAGTGAAGCATGGTGGGGGCAAGGAAACACCATATATTTT	CASSEAWWGQGNTIYF
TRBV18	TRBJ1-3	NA	TGTGCCAGCTCACCACAGGTGAATTCTGGAAACACCATATATTTT	CASSPQVNSGNTIYF
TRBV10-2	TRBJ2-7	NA	TGCGCCAGCAGTGAACTAGCAGACTCTCCTATCTACGAGCAGTACTTC	CASSELADSPIYEQYF